This T cell receptor (beta chain) was recovered during a study of shared clonotypes between healthy human individuals. Notes on the study in general: Non-shared clonotypes had lower generation probabilities than those shared by all four donors.

A remark on this clone: Its antigen is not known.

Clones were read by immunoSEQ multiplex PCR, and TCRdb kept only the in-frame ones, dropping some. The table records roughly 2.1 million clones, 90% to 95% of them present only once. The CDR3 sequence is 12 residues long. Germline V gene lookup returns CDR1 SGHRS and CDR2 YFSETQ. Only CD45RO-negative cells positively selected for CCR7 counted as naive CD8 cells, so terminally differentiated effector memory CD45RA+ cells were excluded. There were only Caucasian adults among the donors, and all lived in Nashville, Tennessee. This clonotype was obtained from a man in his late teens or twenties in good health. Some clones in this sample may be carry-over from other donors' samples. The sample comprised naive CD8+ T cells from PBMCs. V usage is TRBV5-1 and J usage is TRBJ2-5; D call uncertain. The J call may be wrong; the DNA end is better matched by TRBJ2-7. The CDR3 protein is CASSPSSYEQYF. In DNA, the CDR3 is TGCGCCAGCAGCCCTTCCTCCTACGAGCAGTACTTC.